This T cell receptor (beta chain) originates from a study of identical twins. Study outcomes and limitations: For monozygotic twins, models underestimated out-of-frame TCR alpha sharing.

V trimming: 1 base; J trimming: 3 bases; junction bases outside the gene matches: 2. CDR1 and CDR2 (germline): SGHVS, FQNEAQ. The CDR3 spans 16 residues. TCRdb used MiXCR to reprocess the 5' RACE reads, holding one entry per CDR3 protein. Here the sample spans fewer than 450,000 distinct CDR3 sequences, approximately 10% being singletons. Note on this clonotype: Its target is not known.

This chain links TRBV7-8 with TRBJ2-3, with TRBD1 matching over 12 bases. The sequencing input was naive T cells sorted from blood. This TCR came from a woman between 45 and 60 years old in good health. This CDR3 is CASSLGGQGATDTQYF. DNA for the CDR3: TGTGCCAGCAGCTTAGGGGGACAGGGGGCGACAGATACGCAGTATTTT.